The entry that follows covers one T cell receptor beta chain sequence. The source of the sample is a study of blood T cell repertoires in COVID-19. At the level of the study: Nucleic acid was either cDNA or gDNA, and it came from T cells, B-cell-depleted T cells, or PBMCs.

CDR3 length: 15 amino acids. The V gene's germline CDR1 is SGHRS and CDR2 YFSETQ. With V trimmed by 4 bases and J by 8 bases, 10 bases remained unmatched. As processed by the authors: Quantification of nucleated cells was approximated via reference gene primer amplification. Sequenced by immunoSEQ multiplex PCR; TCRdb stores in-frame clones only, minus some. The DNA gave D and trimming, while V, J and clone size come from that table. Altogether about 220,000 clones are present, under 90% being singletons, with the ten largest covering around 20%. The chain links TRBV5-1 to TRBJ2-1; 9 nucleotides line up with TRBD1. The sample was peripheral blood. This clonotype originated in a man younger than 40 with active or convalescent COVID-19. The CDR3 region is CASSPGQGPLHEQFF. Written as DNA, the CDR3 is TGCGCCAGCAGCCCGGGACAGGGCCCTTTGCATGAGCAGTTCTTC.